Listed here are 17 T cell receptor beta chains from one sample, sequenced in a study of blood T cell repertoires in COVID-19. The data were produced by immunoSEQ multiplex PCR, yet TCRdb's version contains in-frame clones alone and is incomplete. The sample consists of about 230,000 clones, 65% to 90% of them appearing once. Sequenced input: peripheral blood. The receptors originated from a man aged 50 to 60 with COVID-19, enrolled during active disease.

DNA for the CDR3: TGTGCCAGCAGTCCAAAGCTGGGGGCAGTATGGCTCGACTATGGCTACACCTTC. Translating gives CASSPKLGAVWLDYGYTF. J is TRBJ1-2 and V is TRBV6-2 or TRBV6-3; D is perhaps TRBD1 (6 bases). V was trimmed by 5 bases and J by 3 bases, leaving 25 bases between them. CDR3 length equals 18 residues. Germline lookup yields CDR1 MNHEY and CDR2 SVGEGT.

The chain uses TRBV7-6 and TRBJ2-6; TRBD1 aligns across 8 bases. There are 17 residues in the CDR3. CDR1 is SGHVS and CDR2 is FNYEAQ in the germline V gene. The J segment lost 4 bases and the V segment lost 5 bases, leaving 10 bases of the junction unmatched. In nucleotides, the CDR3 is TGTGCCAGCAGCCTATCGACAGGGGCCGGGGGGGCCAACGTCCTGACTTTC. It yields the protein CASSLSTGAGGANVLTF.

This chain connects TRBV3-1 (or the pseudogene TRBV3-2) to TRBJ2-3; D is perhaps TRBD1 (6 bases). V gave up 2 bases and J gave up 1 base, with 13 bases separating them. There are 16 residues in the CDR3. The germline CDR1 and CDR2 sequences are LGHDT and YNNKEL (reference sequence). The CDR3 loop reads CASSQTTGGGTDTQYF. In nucleotides, the CDR3 is TGTGCCAGCAGCCAAACGACAGGCGGAGGCACAGATACGCAGTATTTT.

V gene TRBV5-4 combines with J gene TRBJ1-2; 11 positions match TRBD1. There are 14 residues in the CDR3. Germline V gene lookup returns CDR1 SGHNT and CDR2 YYREEE (reference sequence). V lost 6 bases to trimming and J lost 6 bases; unmatched junction nucleotides: 7. The CDR3 spells CASTRTGGVDGYTF. CDR3 DNA: TGTGCCAGCACCCGGACAGGGGGCGTCGATGGCTACACCTTC.

The V call is TRBV7-9, the J call TRBJ2-7; the match to TRBD1 covers 7 bases. CDR1 and CDR2 (germline): SEHNR, FQNEAQ (reference sequence). Germline trimming cut 1 base from V and 5 bases from J; bases unmatched to any gene: 2. The CDR3 is made up of 13 amino acids. CDR3 DNA: TGTGCCAGCAGCTTAGGAGGGGGCGACGAGCAGTACTTC. Its protein product is CASSLGGGDEQYF.

This chain connects TRBV13 to TRBJ2-5, with TRBD1 matching over 11 bases. The J segment lost 4 bases and the V segment lost 5 bases, leaving 6 bases of the junction unmatched. The CDR3 runs to 15 residues. Germline assignment: CDR1 PRHDT and CDR2 FYEKMQ (reference sequence). The CDR3 loop is CASSPQDRGLETQYF. CDR3 nucleotides: TGTGCCAGCAGCCCACAGGACAGGGGGCTAGAGACCCAGTACTTC.

This chain joins TRBV6-2 or TRBV6-3 and TRBJ2-7; D perhaps matches TRBD1 (6 bases). CDR1 MNHEY and CDR2 SVGEGT come from the germline V gene. The length of the CDR3 is 16 residues. The ends were cut back, 2 bases at V and 0 bases at J, with 14 bases in the middle. The CDR3 loop is CASSYLPGASSYEQYF. In DNA, the CDR3 is TGTGCCAGCAGTTACCTTCCAGGGGCCAGCTCCTACGAGCAGTACTTC.

The genes are TRBV9 and TRBJ2-1, with TRBD2 as a possible D gene (7 bases). V lost 0 bases, J lost 10 bases, and 14 bases lay in between. The CDR3 extends over 14 amino acids. Per the germline V gene, CDR1 is SGDLS and CDR2 is YYNGEE. The CDR3 DNA is TGTGCCAGCAGCGTAGGGACGGGGGGCGCGGAGCAGTTCTTC. Its translation is CASSVGTGGAEQFF.

The rearrangement uses TRBV4-3 and TRBJ2-3, with 9 bases that match TRBD1. V trimming: 1 base; J trimming: 3 bases; junction bases outside the gene matches: 5. Germline V gives CDR1 LGHNA, CDR2 YSLEER. There are 16 residues in the CDR3. As DNA, the CDR3 is TGCGCCAGCAGCCAAGCAACAGGGGGCAGAACAGATACGCAGTATTTT. Translating gives CASSQATGGRTDTQYF.

This chain connects TRBV11-2 to TRBJ1-3, with no clear D. CDR1 is SGHAT, CDR2 FQNNGV, per germline. Deletions cut 1 base from V and 3 bases from J, with 13 bases between. The CDR3 consists of 16 residues. The CDR3 DNA sequence: TGTGCCAGCAGCTTAGGTTTCGGGGAAGTTGGAAACACCATATATTTT. The encoded protein is CASSLGFGEVGNTIYF. The whole variable domain, remainder taken from reference TRBV11-2 and TRBJ1-3, is EAGVAQSPRYKIIEKRQSVAFWCNPISGHATLYWYQQILGQGPKLLIQFQNNGVVDDSQLPKDRFSAERLKGVDSTLKIQPAKLEDSAVYLCASSLGFGEVGNTIYFGEGSWLTVV.

The chain joins TRBV3-1 (or the pseudogene TRBV3-2) to TRBJ2-3; 12 nucleotides match TRBD2. Germline CDR1 is LGHDT and CDR2 is YNNKEL (reference sequence). V lost 1 base and J lost 6; bases outside the gene matches: 5. This CDR3 region has 16 residues. The CDR3 nucleotides are TGTGCCAGCAGCCAAGCTAGCGGGGGGGCTCGGGATACGCAGTATTTT. It encodes CASSQASGGARDTQYF.

The chain is built from TRBV3-1 (or the pseudogene TRBV3-2) and TRBJ1-1; D is undetermined. The CDR3 totals 18 residues. Looked up from germline, CDR1 is LGHDT and CDR2 is YNNKEL (reference sequence). V dropped 4 bases and J dropped 0 bases, with 21 bases sitting between them. CDR3 protein: CASSPPLWQRGMNTEAFF. DNA of the CDR3: TGTGCCAGCAGCCCCCCACTTTGGCAGCGAGGGATGAACACTGAAGCTTTCTTT.

This clone has a single count. The chain uses TRBV5-8 and TRBJ1-5; possible D gene TRBD1, 5 bases. Per germline, CDR1 SGHTS and CDR2 YDEGEE. The CDR3 is 14 amino acids. The ends were cut back, 4 bases at V and 4 bases at J, with 12 bases in the middle. Written as DNA, the CDR3 is TGTGCCAGCAGCACATTGACAGCAAATCAGCCCCAGCATTTT. Residues: CASSTLTANQPQHF.

The chain links TRBV2 to TRBJ2-2, with 7 nucleotides matching TRBD1. The germline gives CDR1 SNHLY, CDR2 FYNNEI. V shed 6 bases, J shed 1 base, and the junction held 5 bases outside the gene matches. This CDR3 has 15 amino acids. CDR3 bases: TGTGCCAGCAGACAATGGACAGGGAACACCGGGGAGCTGTTTTTT. The encoded protein is CASRQWTGNTGELFF.

This rearrangement joins TRBV7-8 to TRBJ2-1; 10 positions match TRBD1. This CDR3 spans 14 amino acids. J gave up 15 bases and V 5 bases, and 13 bases lay outside the gene matches. Germline assignment: CDR1 SGHVS and CDR2 FQNEAQ. The CDR3 sequence: CASSARRTGGNRFF. The CDR3 bases are TGTGCCAGCAGCGCTCGACGGACAGGGGGGAATCGGTTCTTC.

The rearrangement joins TRBV11-2 to TRBJ1-4; 9 bases line up with TRBD1. CDR1 is SGHAT, CDR2 FQNNGV, per germline. The CDR3 extends over 14 amino acids. V was pared by 4 bases and J by 8 bases, with 5 bases of the junction left unmatched. CDR3 DNA: TGTGCCAGCAGCTCACAGGGGGCCGGCGAAAAACTGTTTTTT. This codes for CASSSQGAGEKLFF.

The chain carries TRBV19 and TRBJ1-5; TRBD1 might be the D (5 bases). The CDR3 is 14 amino acids. The ends were cut back, 3 bases at V and 5 bases at J, with 11 bases in the middle. Germline V gene sequence: CDR1 LNHDA, CDR2 SQIVND (reference sequence). DNA for the CDR3: TGTGCCAGTAGTATTAGGGGAGGGTATCAGCCCCAGCATTTT. Protein sequence: CASSIRGGYQPQHF.